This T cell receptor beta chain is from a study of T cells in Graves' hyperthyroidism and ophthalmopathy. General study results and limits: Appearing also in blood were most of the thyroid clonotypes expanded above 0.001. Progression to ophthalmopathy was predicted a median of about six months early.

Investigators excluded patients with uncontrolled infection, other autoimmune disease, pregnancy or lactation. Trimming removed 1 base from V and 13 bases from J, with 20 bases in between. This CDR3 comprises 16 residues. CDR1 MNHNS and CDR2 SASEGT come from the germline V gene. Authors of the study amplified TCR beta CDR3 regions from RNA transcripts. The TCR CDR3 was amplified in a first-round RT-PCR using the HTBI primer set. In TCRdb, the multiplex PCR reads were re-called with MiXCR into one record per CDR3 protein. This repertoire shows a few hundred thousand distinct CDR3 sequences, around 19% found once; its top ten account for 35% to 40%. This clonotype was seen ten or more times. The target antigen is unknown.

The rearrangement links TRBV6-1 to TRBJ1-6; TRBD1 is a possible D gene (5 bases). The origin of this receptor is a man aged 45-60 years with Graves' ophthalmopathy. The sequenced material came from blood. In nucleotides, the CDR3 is TGTGCCAGCAGTGAAGTCCCAGGGACGGGGTCTTTTCCCCTCCACTTT. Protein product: CASSEVPGTGSFPLHF.